The 2 T cell receptor beta chains in this list originate from one sample, sequenced in a study of blood T cell repertoires in COVID-19. TCRdb keeps only in-frame clones here, not all; method: immunoSEQ multiplex PCR. The sample shows 86,000 or so clones, 90% to 95% of them seen only once. The sequencing input was peripheral blood. These receptors were obtained from a woman between 45 and 60 years old in a cohort sampled during active COVID-19.

The J gene is TRBJ2-7, the V gene TRBV5-1; TRBD2 aligns across 8 bases. This CDR3 is 17 amino acids long. V shed 4 bases, J shed 0 bases, and the junction held 12 bases outside the gene matches. From germline, CDR1 is SGHRS and CDR2 YFSETQ. Here the CDR3 DNA reads TGCGCCAGCAGCCCCGGGGGGAGTAGCGGGATCTCCTACGAGCAGTACTTC. It translates to CASSPGGSSGISYEQYF.

J is TRBJ1-2 and V is TRBV28; D is unclear. This CDR3 has 16 residues. The germline gives CDR1 MDHEN, CDR2 SYDVKM. V was shortened by 6 bases and J by 0 bases, with 17 bases between the two germline ends. The CDR3 DNA sequence: TGTGCCAGCAGCCCCCTGATCACCGCAGCTAACTATGGCTACACCTTC. This gives the protein CASSPLITAANYGYTF.